Listed here are 23 T cell receptor beta chains from one sample, sequenced in a study of PD-L1 blockade in urothelial cancer. Only in-frame clones appear in the TCRdb table, and some are missing; sequencing was by immunoSEQ multiplex PCR. The sample holds about 84,000 clones, 82% seen once. The specimen comprised PBMCs, sampled around atezolizumab (anti-PD-L1) treatment. These receptors were obtained from a man between 65 and 85 years old with urothelial cancer.

The sample holds a few counts of this clone. This chain links TRBV9 with TRBJ2-2, with D hard to call. The CDR3 is made up of 15 amino acids. Germline V gene lookup returns CDR1 SGDLS and CDR2 YYNGEE. V lost 0 bases and J 0 bases, leaving 6 bases between the germline ends. The DNA for the CDR3 is TGTGCCAGCAGCGTAGGTCCGGCGAACACCGGGGAGCTGTTTTTT. It is translated as CASSVGPANTGELFF.

This sequence joins TRBV5-1 and TRBJ1-2; D uncertain. V gave up 6 bases and J gave up 2 bases, with 14 bases separating them. There are 14 residues in the CDR3. CDR1 is SGHRS, CDR2 YFSETQ, per germline. The CDR3 loop is CASKFSTSNYGYTF. The CDR3 DNA sequence: TGCGCCAGCAAGTTCTCGACATCCAACTATGGCTACACCTTC.

CDR3 DNA: TGTGCCAGCAGCTTAGAAGACAGGGGCGAAGCTTTCTTT. Translation gives CASSLEDRGEAFF. The V gene is TRBV7-2, the J gene TRBJ1-1; TRBD1 matches 8 bases. The CDR3 runs 13 residues. Germline values: CDR1 SGHTA, CDR2 FQGNSA. Losses at the gene ends were 1 base for V and 8 bases for J; bases not matched to a gene: 3. Full variable domain (remainder filled in from reference TRBV7-2 and TRBJ1-1): GAGVSQSPSNKVTEKGKDVELRCDPISGHTALYWYRQSLGQGLEFLIYFQGNSAPDKSGLPSDRFSAERTGGSVSTLTIQRTQQEDSAVYLCASSLEDRGEAFFGQGTRLTVV.

This rearrangement joins TRBV10-3 to TRBJ2-7; 13 bases map to TRBD2. J was trimmed by 3 bases and V by 6 bases; bases with no gene match: 8. This CDR3 has 16 amino acids. CDR1 is ENHRY, CDR2 SYGVKD, per germline. CDR3 DNA: TGTGCCATCAGGGGACTAGCGGGGTCCACGTTCTACGAGCAGTACTTC. Its protein product is CAIRGLAGSTFYEQYF.

The V and J genes are TRBV7-9 and TRBJ2-5; D may be TRBD2 (6 bases). CDR1 and CDR2 from the germline V gene are SEHNR and FQNEAQ (reference sequence). The CDR3 sequence is 16 residues long. Trimming removed 1 base at V and 0 bases at J, with 12 bases between. DNA for the CDR3: TGTGCCAGCAGCTTAGACGCCGGCGGGAACCAAGAGACCCAGTACTTC. Its protein product is CASSLDAGGNQETQYF.

This clone was seen many times. J is TRBJ2-6 and V is TRBV7-9; no clear D. This CDR3 is built from 15 residues. Trimming took 1 base from V and 4 from J, leaving 8 bases between them. Germline-derived CDR1 and CDR2 are SEHNR and FQNEAQ (reference sequence). The CDR3 spells CASSLDLRGANVLTF. DNA for the CDR3: TGTGCCAGCAGCTTAGATTTGAGGGGGGCCAACGTCCTGACTTTC.

V and J are TRBV18 and TRBJ2-1, with TRBD1 matching 7 bases. V gave up 1 base and J gave up 0 bases; unmatched junction bases: 6. Germline CDR1 KGHSH, CDR2 LQKENI. The CDR3 length is 17 residues. CDR3: CASSPLSTGDSYNEQFF. The CDR3 bases are TGTGCCAGCTCACCACTATCCACAGGGGACTCCTACAATGAGCAGTTCTTC.

This chain uses TRBV15 with TRBJ2-7, with a weak D call TRBD1 (5 bases). Germline-derived CDR1 and CDR2 are LNHNV and YYDKDF (reference sequence). CDR3 length: 21 residues. Trimming cost V 0 bases and J 1 base, with 28 bases left between them. Here the CDR3 reads CATSREEEIIGGQLPSYEQYF. Written as DNA, the CDR3 is TGTGCCACCAGCAGAGAGGAAGAGATTATAGGTGGACAACTACCATCCTACGAGCAGTACTTC.

The chain is built from TRBV4-2 and TRBJ1-2; 10 positions agree with TRBD1. Trimming at V came to 1 base and at J to 3 bases, leaving 8 bases not matched to a gene. The germline CDR1 and CDR2 sequences are LGHNA and YNFKEQ. This CDR3 has 17 amino acids. This CDR3 reads CASSQGPGQGEDYGYTF. CDR3 coding DNA: TGTGCCAGCAGCCAAGGACCAGGACAGGGGGAAGACTATGGCTACACCTTC.

The gene calls are TRBV15 and TRBJ2-5, with TRBD2 matching over 10 bases. The germline CDR1 and CDR2 sequences are LNHNV and YYDKDF (reference sequence). Germline trimming cut 1 base from V and 5 bases from J; bases unmatched to any gene: 10. CDR3 size: 17 residues. The CDR3 spells CATSRGAGGWKGETQYF. As DNA, the CDR3 is TGTGCCACCAGCAGAGGAGCGGGAGGGTGGAAGGGGGAGACCCAGTACTTC.

The chain recombines TRBV18 with TRBJ2-3; 8 bases are shared with TRBD1. Germline V CDR1 and CDR2: KGHSH, LQKENI. This CDR3 is 15 amino acids long. J lost 1 base, V lost 3 bases, and 3 bases had no gene match. CDR3 in DNA: TGTGCCAGCTCACCTCAGGGGGCGGGCACAGATACGCAGTATTTT. This encodes CASSPQGAGTDTQYF.

Points on this clone: A read error may explain this, as a much larger clone is one base away. The J gene is TRBJ2-7, the V gene TRBV6-6; D might be TRBD2 (5 bases). Germline loops: CDR1 MNHNY, CDR2 SVGAGI (reference sequence). CDR3 length: 12 amino acids. Trimming left V 6 bases short and J 2 bases short, with 8 bases between. Here the CDR3 reads CASSPGAYEQYF. The CDR3, as DNA: TGTGCCAGCAGCCCCGGGGCCTACGAGCAGTACTTC.

CDR3 bases: TGTGCCGCTCAGATCACGAACTCTGGAAACACCATATATTTT. As protein: CAAQITNSGNTIYF. V usage is TRBV30 and J usage is TRBJ1-3; D remains unclear. This CDR3 comprises 14 residues. V shed 8 bases and J shed 0 bases, with 14 bases lying between them. CDR1 is GTSNPN, CDR2 SVGIG, per germline (reference sequence).

CDR3 coding DNA: TGTGCCAGCAGATCCAGCGGGGATCCTTACAATGAGCAGTTCTTC. As protein: CASRSSGDPYNEQFF. The chain is built from TRBV6-1 and TRBJ2-1, with TRBD2 matching 7 bases. V lost 6 bases and J lost 4; bases outside the gene matches: 9. The CDR3 length is 15 residues. CDR1 MNHNS and CDR2 SASEGT come from the germline V gene.

The chain employs TRBV14 and TRBJ2-1; 9 positions agree with TRBD1. Germline V gene data show CDR1 as SGHDN and CDR2 as FVKESK. The CDR3 is 14 amino acids. The J segment lost 8 bases and the V segment lost 2 bases, leaving 4 bases of the junction unmatched. The CDR3 protein is CASSQSTGGYEQFF. The DNA of the CDR3 is TGTGCCAGCAGCCAAAGCACAGGGGGCTATGAGCAGTTCTTC.

By proportion, this clone is medium-sized. This chain uses TRBV19 with TRBJ2-2; D remains unclear. This CDR3 has 14 residues. CDR1 and CDR2 from the germline V gene are LNHDA and SQIVND (reference sequence). Trimming stripped 3 bases from V and 1 base from J, with 6 bases between. CDR3 DNA: TGTGCCAGTAGTATCGAGGAGAACACCGGGGAGCTGTTTTTT. This sequence encodes CASSIEENTGELFF.

Concerning this clone: A single base separates this from a much larger clone, so it may be a read error. J is TRBJ2-7 and V is TRBV7-2; no reliable D call. The CDR3 is made up of 11 amino acids. Germline-derived CDR1 and CDR2 are SGHTA and FQGNSA. Between the trimmed V and J ends, which lost 5 bases and 3 bases, there was a span of 5 bases. The CDR3 loop is CASSPNYEQYF. The CDR3 bases are TGTGCCAGCAGCCCCAACTACGAGCAGTACTTC.

This clone was observed many times. J is TRBJ1-5 and V is TRBV27; no clear D. Germline CDR1 and CDR2: MNHEY and SMNVEV (reference sequence). CDR3 length equals 11 residues. The V and J ends lost 5 bases and 6 bases respectively, with 5 bases between them. For the CDR3, the DNA is TGTGCCAGCAGTCGGTCTCAGCCCCAGCATTTT. Its protein product is CASSRSQPQHF.

V gene TRBV6-1 combines with J gene TRBJ1-5, with TRBD1 matching 11 bases. The CDR3 spans 15 residues. The V and J ends lost 5 bases and 7 bases, in that order; junction bases with no gene match: 7. The V gene's germline CDR1 is MNHNS and CDR2 SASEGT. The CDR3 loop reads CASSPRDRGTQPQHF. Here the CDR3 DNA reads TGTGCCAGCAGTCCACGGGACAGGGGGACCCAGCCCCAGCATTTT.

The rearrangement joins TRBV2 to TRBJ2-1; D perhaps matches TRBD1 (5 bases). CDR3 length: 13 residues. Trimming removed 5 bases from V and 8 bases from J, with 13 bases in between. CDR1 is SNHLY, CDR2 FYNNEI, per germline. DNA for the CDR3: TGTGCCAGCAGTTTAAACCAGGGCTATGAGCAGTTCTTC. It specifies CASSLNQGYEQFF.

This chain links TRBV10-3 with TRBJ1-1; D unclear. This CDR3 has 17 residues. V was clipped by 6 bases and J by 0 bases, with 20 bases between them. Germline CDR1 is ENHRY and CDR2 is SYGVKD. This CDR3 is CAISAVYEGSMNTEAFF. As DNA, the CDR3 is TGTGCCATCAGCGCGGTGTATGAGGGCAGCATGAACACTGAAGCTTTCTTT.

This clone has just one count. The chain uses TRBV7-9 and TRBJ2-6; 10 bases are a match to TRBD1. CDR1 SEHNR and CDR2 FQNEAQ come from the germline V gene (reference sequence). The J segment lost 0 bases and the V segment lost 3 bases, leaving 5 bases of the junction unmatched. The CDR3 contains 18 residues. The CDR3 is CASSFAGTGDSGANVLTF. CDR3 coding DNA: TGTGCCAGCAGCTTTGCCGGGACAGGGGACTCTGGGGCCAACGTCCTGACTTTC.

The chain is built from TRBV2 and TRBJ2-7, with TRBD1 identical over 9 bases. The CDR3 length is 14 residues. From germline, CDR1 is SNHLY and CDR2 FYNNEI. J was trimmed by 3 bases and V by 7 bases; bases with no gene match: 7. In nucleotides, the CDR3 is TGTGCCAGCAAGACAGGGGGGGGAGTCTACGAGCAGTACTTC. It codes for CASKTGGGVYEQYF. Filled out from reference TRBV2 and TRBJ2-7, the complete variable domain reads EPEVTQTPSHQVTQMGQEVILRCVPISNHLYFYWYRQILGQKVEFLVSFYNNEISEKSEIFDDQFSVERPDGSNFTLKIRSTKLEDSAMYFCASKTGGGVYEQYFGPGTRLTVT.